This T cell receptor beta chain is from a study of OX40 agonist ivuxolimab in advanced cancers. Generated by immunoSEQ multiplex PCR, the TCRdb table keeps only in-frame clones and is missing some. Found here are about 61,000 clones, 86% of them singletons; the top ten hold 1% to 1.5%. This clone was picked up one time. This CDR3 has 13 residues. V shed 4 bases and J shed 3 bases, with 7 bases lying between them. Germline V CDR1 and CDR2: ENHRY, SYGVKD. The rearrangement uses TRBV10-3 and TRBJ1-5; D not certain. The clonotype comes from an adult with an advanced solid tumor such as melanoma, head and neck, liver or kidney cancer. This sample comprised CD4+ or CD8+ T cells sorted from blood, obtained in a trial of the OX40 agonist ivuxolimab. CDR3 bases: TGTGCCATCAGTGGGGATGTCAATCAGCCCCAGCATTTT. It is translated as CAISGDVNQPQHF.